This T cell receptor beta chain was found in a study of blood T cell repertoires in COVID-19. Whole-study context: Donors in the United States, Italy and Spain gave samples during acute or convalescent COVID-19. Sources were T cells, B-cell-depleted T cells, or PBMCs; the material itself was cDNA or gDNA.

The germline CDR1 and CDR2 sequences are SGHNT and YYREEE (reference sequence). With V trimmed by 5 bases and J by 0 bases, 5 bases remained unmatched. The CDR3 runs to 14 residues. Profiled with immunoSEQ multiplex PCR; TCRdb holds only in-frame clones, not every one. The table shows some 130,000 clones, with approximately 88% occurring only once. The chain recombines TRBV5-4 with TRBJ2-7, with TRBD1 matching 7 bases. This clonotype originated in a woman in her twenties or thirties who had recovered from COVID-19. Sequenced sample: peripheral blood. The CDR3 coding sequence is TGTGCCAGCAGTTTACAGGGGATCTCCTACGAGCAGTACTTC. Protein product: CASSLQGISYEQYF.